These 16 T cell receptor beta chains originate from one sample sequenced in a study of T cell responses to AZD1222 COVID-19 vaccine. Here immunoSEQ multiplex PCR was the method, and the copy in TCRdb shows in-frame clones only, minus some. Seen here are around 140,000 clones, about nine tenths observed once, and the top ten hold less than 8.5%. Sequencing used peripheral blood, obtained on day 0 of AZD1222 vaccination. The receptors originated from an adult in good health.

V and J are TRBV7-2 and TRBJ2-3; D is perhaps TRBD1 (6 bases). Germline CDR1 SGHTA, CDR2 FQGNSA. Trimming pared 6 bases from V and 2 bases from J, leaving 15 bases between. The CDR3 sequence is 15 residues long. The DNA of the CDR3 is TGTGCCAGCAGTCCGAAAAGGGGGTTCACAGATACGCAGTATTTT. It codes for CASSPKRGFTDTQYF.

The chain carries TRBV7-3 and TRBJ2-1; 8 bases map to TRBD2. Unmatched junction bases numbered 10, after V lost 5 bases and J lost 7 bases. This CDR3 spans 15 amino acids. Germline CDR1 reads SGHTA; CDR2 reads FQGTGA. The CDR3 coding sequence is TGTGCCAGCAGCATGAGCGGGGGAGCTTGGAATGAGCAGTTCTTC. Translation: CASSMSGGAWNEQFF.

This sequence joins TRBV24-1 and TRBJ1-2; 7 bases fit TRBD1. V lost 3 bases to trimming and J lost 1 base; unmatched junction nucleotides: 4. The CDR3 spans 15 residues. Germline CDR1 KGHDR, CDR2 SFDVKD. CDR3 sequence: CATSDPGGGNYGYTF. The CDR3 DNA sequence: TGTGCCACCAGTGATCCAGGGGGGGGTAACTATGGCTACACCTTC.

This clone has just one count. The chain combines TRBV11-3 with TRBJ2-5; TRBD1 might be the D (6 bases). This CDR3 spans 13 amino acids. Germline V lookup: CDR1 SGHNT, CDR2 YENEEA. Trimming cost V 4 bases and J 3 bases, with 9 bases left between them. CDR3 residues: CASSSRTEETQYF. DNA of the CDR3: TGTGCCAGCAGCTCGAGGACAGAAGAGACCCAGTACTTC.

The chain recombines TRBV4-1 with TRBJ2-7; possibly TRBD2 for D (6 bases). V lost 8 bases and J lost 1, with 18 bases in between. Germline CDR1 reads MGHRA; CDR2 reads YSYEKL. The CDR3 has 15 residues. CDR3 sequence: CASGLAHSSSYEQYF. In nucleotides, the CDR3 is TGCGCCAGCGGTCTAGCGCATAGTAGTTCCTACGAGCAGTACTTC.

In DNA form, the CDR3 reads TGTGCCAGTAGTCCTTTGGACACGAACTATGGCTACACCTTC. Translation: CASSPLDTNYGYTF. V is TRBV19 and J is TRBJ1-2; D might be TRBD1 (5 bases). Trimming stripped 5 bases from V and 2 bases from J, with 12 bases between. This CDR3 is 14 amino acids long. Germline assignment: CDR1 LNHDA and CDR2 SQIVND (reference sequence).

This chain connects TRBV3-1 (or the pseudogene TRBV3-2) to TRBJ2-1; 8 bases are a match to TRBD2. After removal of 5 bases from V and 0 bases from J, the junction contained 6 bases not matched to a gene. Germline loops: CDR1 LGHDT, CDR2 YNNKEL (reference sequence). The CDR3 is 16 residues long. The DNA for the CDR3 is TGTGCCAGCAGCTCCTCACTAGCGGTCTCCTACAATGAGCAGTTCTTC. Protein product: CASSSSLAVSYNEQFF.

This rearrangement joins TRBV28 to TRBJ1-2; weak D call: TRBD1 (5 bases). The germline V gene has CDR1 MDHEN and CDR2 SYDVKM. The V and J ends lost 2 bases and 2 bases respectively, with 12 bases between them. The CDR3 is made up of 15 amino acids. CDR3: CASSLGGTLNYGYTF. CDR3 sequence (DNA): TGTGCCAGCAGTTTAGGCGGGACCTTGAACTATGGCTACACCTTC.

This chain uses TRBV10-3 with TRBJ2-3; D unclear. The germline CDR1 and CDR2 sequences are ENHRY and SYGVKD. Trimming removed 8 bases from V and 0 bases from J, with 21 bases in between. This CDR3 spans 17 amino acids. CDR3 protein: CAIGSPLFISSTDTQYF. The CDR3 bases are TGTGCCATCGGGTCCCCGCTTTTTATTTCTAGCACAGATACGCAGTATTTT.

The chain employs TRBV18 and TRBJ2-3; D gene unclear. Germline V gene sequence: CDR1 KGHSH, CDR2 LQKENI. The CDR3 is made up of 13 amino acids. Trimming stripped 9 bases from V and 3 bases from J, with 13 bases between. Written as DNA, the CDR3 is TGTGCCAGTCGCGCGACCCGAACAGATACGCAGTATTTT. Encoded protein: CASRATRTDTQYF. Combining the CDR3 with reference TRBV18 and TRBJ2-3 gives the whole variable domain NAGVMQNPRHLVRRRGQEARLRCSPMKGHSHVYWYRQLPEEGLKFMVYLQKENIIDESGMPKERFSAEFPKEGPSILRIQQVVRGDSAAYFCASRATRTDTQYFGPGTRLTVL.

The rearrangement joins TRBV29-1 to TRBJ2-3, with D perhaps matching TRBD1 (6 bases). Germline CDR1 is SQVTM and CDR2 is ANQGSEA. CDR3 length: 13 residues. Trimming removed 7 bases at V and 2 bases at J, with 13 bases between. The CDR3 DNA is TGCAGCGGTGGACAGCGCCTCACAGATACGCAGTATTTT. It is translated as CSGGQRLTDTQYF.

The chain carries TRBV4-2 and TRBJ1-2; weak D call: TRBD1 (5 bases). The CDR3 sequence is 14 residues long. Germline values: CDR1 LGHNA, CDR2 YNFKEQ. V lost 2 bases, J lost 2 bases, and 9 bases lay in between. The CDR3 region is CASSQQGRNYGYTF. As DNA, the CDR3 is TGTGCCAGCAGCCAACAGGGCCGAAACTATGGCTACACCTTC.

In its sample, this clone was seen a few times. The V gene is TRBV19, the J gene TRBJ1-4; D is possibly TRBD1 (6 bases). V lost 10 bases to trimming and J lost 14 bases, with 23 bases between them. Germline V gene data show CDR1 as LNHDA and CDR2 as SQIVND (reference sequence). This CDR3 has 13 residues. CDR3 residues: CATTPEGGLGLFF. The CDR3 DNA sequence: TGTGCCACAACCCCAGAGGGGGGGCTGGGGCTGTTTTTT.

This clone was observed a few times. The chain has TRBV7-3 and TRBJ2-7; D may be TRBD1 or TRBD2 (5 bases each). The germline V and J ends were trimmed by 2 bases and 0 bases, with 11 bases remaining between them. Germline V gene lookup returns CDR1 SGHTA and CDR2 FQGTGA. The CDR3 loop spans 15 amino acids. CDR3: CASSLGDAASYEQYF. CDR3 DNA sequence: TGTGCCAGCAGCTTAGGGGACGCAGCCTCCTACGAGCAGTACTTC.

The J gene is TRBJ1-1, the V gene TRBV7-3; D gene ambiguous. The CDR3 runs 14 residues. Trimming shortened V by 4 bases and J by 1 base, and 10 bases separated the two germline ends. Germline V gene sequence: CDR1 SGHTA, CDR2 FQGTGA. The CDR3 sequence is CASSSRRGNTEAFF. As DNA, the CDR3 is TGTGCCAGCAGCTCCCGACGTGGGAACACTGAAGCTTTCTTT.

The V gene is TRBV24-1, the J gene TRBJ2-7; TRBD1 aligns across 7 bases. CDR1 KGHDR and CDR2 SFDVKD come from the germline V gene. Trimming removed 5 bases from V and 1 base from J; junction bases left unmatched: 4. The CDR3 consists of 14 residues. The DNA for the CDR3 is TGTGCCACCAGTGCGGCAGGGGGATCCTACGAGCAGTACTTC. Its protein product is CATSAAGGSYEQYF.